One sample yielded the 3 T cell receptor beta chains listed below, sequenced in a study of T cells after yellow fever vaccination. MiXCR, run by TCRdb on the 5' RACE reads, gives a single entry per CDR3 protein. The table records about 340,000 distinct CDR3 sequences, roughly an eighth of them present only once. Here the sequenced sample was CD4+ T cells sorted from PBMCs, taken 15 days after the yellow fever booster vaccination. These receptors all stem from a man in his late teens or twenties who received the YFV17D yellow fever vaccine.

The rearrangement links TRBV9 to TRBJ2-6; a weak D match, TRBD2 (5 bases). From germline, CDR1 is SGDLS and CDR2 YYNGEE. CDR3 size: 15 residues. Trimming took 2 bases from V and 3 from J, leaving 9 bases between them. The CDR3 here is CASSVHTSGANVLTF. The DNA of the CDR3 is TGTGCCAGCAGCGTCCACACTAGTGGGGCCAACGTCCTGACTTTC. Variable domain in full (rest from reference TRBV9 and TRBJ2-6): DSGVTQTPKHLITATGQRVTLRCSPRSGDLSVYWYQQSLDQGLQFLIQYYNGEERAKGNILERFSAQQFPDLHSELNLSSLELGDSALYFCASSVHTSGANVLTFGAGSRLTVL.

This clonotype showed up just a few times. The rearrangement joins TRBV4-3 to TRBJ1-6; TRBD1 agrees at 8 bases. Per germline, CDR1 LGHNA and CDR2 YSLEER. This CDR3 comprises 17 residues. J was trimmed by 8 bases and V by 3 bases; bases with no gene match: 12. The CDR3 here is CASSQEPRGRDHSPLHF. In nucleotides, the CDR3 is TGCGCCAGCAGCCAGGAGCCCAGGGGGCGCGATCATTCACCCCTCCACTTT.

The CDR3 DNA is TGTGCCAGCAGGATTGGGACGGGAGCTGTTAACTATGGCTACACCTTC. This encodes CASRIGTGAVNYGYTF. V usage is TRBV5-4 and J usage is TRBJ1-2; maybe TRBD1 (5 bases). Germline V CDR1 and CDR2: SGHNT, YYREEE (reference sequence). CDR3 length: 16 residues. V was pared by 5 bases and J by 1 base, with 18 bases between. Full variable domain (remainder filled in from reference TRBV5-4 and TRBJ1-2): ETGVTQSPTHLIKTRGQQVTLRCSSQSGHNTVSWYQQALGQGPQFIFQYYREEENGRGNFPPRFSGLQFPNYSSELNVNALELDDSALYLCASRIGTGAVNYGYTFGSGTRLTVV.